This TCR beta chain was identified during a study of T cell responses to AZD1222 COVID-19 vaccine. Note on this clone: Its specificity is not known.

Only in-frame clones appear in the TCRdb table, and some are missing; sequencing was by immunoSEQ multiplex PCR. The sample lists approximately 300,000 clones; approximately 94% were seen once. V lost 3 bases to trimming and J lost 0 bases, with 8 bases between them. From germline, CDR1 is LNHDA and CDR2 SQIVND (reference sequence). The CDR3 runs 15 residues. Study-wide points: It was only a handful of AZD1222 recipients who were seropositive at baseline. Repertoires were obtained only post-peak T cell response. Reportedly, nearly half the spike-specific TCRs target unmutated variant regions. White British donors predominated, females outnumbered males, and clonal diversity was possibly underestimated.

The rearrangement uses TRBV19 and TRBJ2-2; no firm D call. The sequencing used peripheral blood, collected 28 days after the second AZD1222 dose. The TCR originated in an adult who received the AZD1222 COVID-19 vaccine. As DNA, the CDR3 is TGTGCCAGTAGTATCCTACACTCGAACACCGGGGAGCTGTTTTTT. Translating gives CASSILHSNTGELFF.